This TCR beta chain is from a study of T cell changes during pregnancy in multiple sclerosis. After removal of 5 bases from V and 5 bases from J, the junction contained 3 bases not matched to a gene. CDR1 SEHNR and CDR2 FQNEAQ come from the germline V gene (reference sequence). The CDR3 has 13 amino acids. Sequencing was performed with immunoSEQ multiplex PCR; in TCRdb, only in-frame clones are kept and a portion is missing. The data show about 49,000 clones, with roughly 92% seen just once and roughly 0.34% held by the top ten. This clonotype was sampled from a female donor in good health, enrolled as a control in a pregnancy study. Here the sequenced sample was CD4+ T cells from peripheral blood mononuclear cells, taken in the second trimester of pregnancy. J is TRBJ1-1 and V is TRBV7-9; TRBD1 matches 9 bases. Here the CDR3 DNA reads TGTGCCAGCAGCGAGGGACAGGGAACTGAAGCTTTCTTT. Translated: CASSEGQGTEAFF.